A single sample gave rise to the 20 T cell receptor beta chains below, sequenced in a study of regulatory T cells in long-lasting Graves disease. Assembly of TCR beta libraries relied on iRepertoire HTBI primers together with Arm-PCR of CDR3 regions. TCRdb fed the multiplex PCR reads into MiXCR, producing one record per CDR3 protein. The sample contains approximately 360,000 distinct CDR3 sequences, roughly 12% of which appear only once. Sample time point: newly diagnosed GD, antithyroid drugs for less than 3 months. Scientists built the TCR library using RNA that was extracted from PBMCs. These sequences were also reported in another study, on T cells in Graves' hyperthyroidism and ophthalmopathy.

The sequencing here drew on peripheral blood mononuclear cells (PBMCs), taken at new diagnosis, from a patient treated with antithyroid drugs. The receptors here all came from a woman younger than 35 with Graves disease.

This clonotype was observed a handful of times. The rearrangement joins TRBV9 to TRBJ1-1; the D gene is possibly TRBD1 (5 bases). The CDR3 loop spans 14 amino acids. CDR1 and CDR2 (germline): SGDLS, YYNGEE. V was pared by 4 bases and J by 5 bases, with 15 bases between. CDR3 protein: CASSSGHGETEAFF. The CDR3 bases are TGTGCCAGCAGCTCCGGACATGGGGAAACTGAAGCTTTCTTT.

Notes on this clonotype: A clone one base away is much larger, so this may be a read error. This chain joins TRBV6-2 or TRBV6-3 and TRBJ2-3, with 10 bases aligning to TRBD2. The V segment lost 6 bases and the J segment 3 bases; nucleotides outside the gene matches: 12. CDR1 and CDR2 from the germline V gene are MNHEY and SVGEGT. The CDR3 is 17 amino acids. This chain's CDR3 is CASRTPFKAGGTDTQYF. The CDR3 region has the DNA TGTGCCAGCAGGACCCCGTTTAAAGCGGGAGGGACAGATACGCAGTATTTT.

This clonotype was recorded at least ten times. The genes are TRBV20-1 and TRBJ2-3; possible D gene TRBD2, 5 bases. V dropped 4 bases and J dropped 8 bases, with 16 bases sitting between them. CDR1 is DFQATT and CDR2 is SNEGSKA in the germline V gene (reference sequence). The CDR3 has 13 amino acids. The CDR3 is CSATGTRKGTQYF. CDR3 sequence (DNA): TGCAGTGCTACCGGTACTAGGAAGGGTACGCAGTATTTT.

This clonotype has ten or more counts. The chain links TRBV12-3 or TRBV12-4 to TRBJ2-2; 10 bases are shared with TRBD2. V trimming: 6 bases; J trimming: 3 bases; junction bases outside the gene matches: 7. The CDR3 contains 16 residues. The CDR3 reads CASRDSGGTYTGELFF. The CDR3 nucleotides are TGTGCCAGCAGGGATAGCGGGGGGACCTACACCGGGGAGCTGTTTTTT.

This clonotype was found many times. The chain links TRBV6-1 to TRBJ2-2; unclear D gene. Per germline, CDR1 MNHNS and CDR2 SASEGT. This CDR3 spans 16 amino acids. V dropped 6 bases and J dropped 2 bases, with 16 bases sitting between them. The CDR3 DNA follows: TGTGCCAGCAGCTCCGGTCGGGCTGTTAACACCGGGGAGCTGTTTTTT. This codes for CASSSGRAVNTGELFF.

Ten or more counts support this clonotype. This chain connects TRBV12-5 to TRBJ2-7, with 7 bases that match TRBD1. J gave up 9 bases and V 6 bases, and 11 bases lay outside the gene matches. Germline V CDR1 and CDR2: LGHNT, FRNRAP. The CDR3 has 13 residues. CDR3 loop: CASGLTGSLGQYF. The CDR3 DNA reads as TGTGCTAGTGGACTGACAGGGTCCTTAGGGCAGTACTTC.

This clonotype came up a few times. The chain is built from TRBV5-1 and TRBJ2-5, with TRBD1 as a possible D gene (5 bases). V lost 4 bases and J lost 2, with 12 bases in between. Germline V gene data show CDR1 as SGHRS and CDR2 as YFSETQ. This CDR3 region has 14 residues. The CDR3 DNA is TGCGCCAGCAGCCGTCAGGGAATACAAGAGACCCAGTACTTC. Protein sequence: CASSRQGIQETQYF.

Many counts were recorded for this clonotype. The chain uses TRBV7-8 and TRBJ1-5; TRBD1 is a possible D gene (6 bases). The CDR3 covers 17 residues. Germline CDR1 reads SGHVS; CDR2 reads FQNEAQ. V lost 4 bases to trimming and J lost 0 bases, with 16 bases between them. The chain's CDR3 is CASSSNPMTGSNQPQHF. The CDR3 nucleotides are TGTGCCAGCAGCTCTAACCCTATGACAGGTAGCAATCAGCCCCAGCATTTT.

This clonotype was seen ten or more times. The chain uses TRBV6-1 and TRBJ1-6, with unresolved D. This CDR3 is built from 13 residues. Germline-derived CDR1 and CDR2 are MNHNS and SASEGT. Trimming stripped 5 bases from V and 10 bases from J, with 12 bases between. CDR3 DNA: TGTGCCAGCAGTAGGATCTTGGGGTCACCCCTCCACTTT. Encoded protein: CASSRILGSPLHF.

The chain is built from TRBV10-3 and TRBJ2-2; 10 bases match TRBD1. The CDR3 length is 14 residues. V shed 6 bases and J 6 bases; nucleotides not matched to a gene: 4. Germline assignment: CDR1 ENHRY and CDR2 SYGVKD. Here the CDR3 reads CAIRDGQGAGELFF. CDR3 nucleotide sequence: TGTGCCATCAGAGACGGACAGGGGGCCGGGGAGCTGTTTTTT.

In its sample, this clonotype was seen many times. The rearrangement links TRBV2 to TRBJ2-5; no clear D. Germline CDR1 SNHLY, CDR2 FYNNEI. The CDR3 has 12 residues. The germline V and J ends were trimmed by 4 bases and 4 bases, with 7 bases remaining between them. CDR3 amino acids: CASSVRAETQYF. Here the CDR3 DNA reads TGTGCCAGCAGTGTTCGGGCAGAGACCCAGTACTTC.

Only a few counts were recorded for this clonotype. Being one base from a much bigger clone, this may be a read error. This CDR3 is missing its conserved last phenylalanine or tryptophan, likely due to a read error. The rearrangement links TRBV7-9 to TRBJ2-1; TRBD1 or TRBD2 may be the D gene (5 bases each). CDR3 length: 17 amino acids. V lost 5 bases and J 5 bases, leaving 22 bases between the germline ends. From germline, CDR1 is SEHNR and CDR2 FQNEAQ (reference sequence). CDR3 DNA: TGTGCCAGCAGCCAATTCCGACGGGCGAGGGGCCACAATGAGCAGTTCTCC. The encoded protein is CASSQFRRARGHNEQFS.

This clonotype was recorded a few times. V usage is TRBV5-1 and J usage is TRBJ1-6; D not resolved. Germline CDR1 is SGHRS and CDR2 is YFSETQ. The ends were cut back, 4 bases at V and 3 bases at J, with 11 bases in the middle. This CDR3 region has 15 residues. Here the CDR3 DNA reads TGCGCCAGCAGCCCTCGGAAAGACTATAATTCACCCCTCCACTTT. Amino acid sequence: CASSPRKDYNSPLHF.

The table lists this clonotype with many counts. V is TRBV6-1 and J is TRBJ1-1; D is uncertain. Between the trimmed V and J ends, which lost 5 bases and 6 bases, there was a span of 10 bases. The germline V gene has CDR1 MNHNS and CDR2 SASEGT. The CDR3 runs to 12 residues. CDR3 sequence reads: CASSQEGAEAFF. The CDR3 bases are TGTGCCAGCAGTCAGGAAGGAGCTGAAGCTTTCTTT.

This clonotype was counted at least ten times. The V gene is TRBV30, the J gene TRBJ2-7, with D maybe TRBD1 (6 bases). Looked up from germline, CDR1 is GTSNPN and CDR2 is SVGIG (reference sequence). The CDR3 runs 13 residues. Deletions cut 2 bases from V and 2 bases from J, with 10 bases between. CDR3 residues: CAWSKGVTYEQYF. The CDR3 DNA reads TGTGCCTGGAGTAAGGGGGTTACCTACGAGCAGTACTTC.

This clonotype has at least ten counts. The chain uses TRBV12-3 or TRBV12-4 and TRBJ2-2, with TRBD1 identical over 7 bases. The trim removed 10 bases at V and 5 bases at J, leaving 10 bases unmatched. The CDR3 has 14 amino acids. CDR3 in amino acids: CATHQGQTTGELFF. The CDR3 bases are TGTGCCACCCACCAGGGACAGACGACCGGGGAGCTGTTTTTT.

The rearrangement joins TRBV4-1 to TRBJ1-5, with a tentative D call TRBD1 (6 bases). V shed 4 bases and J shed 0 bases, with 28 bases lying between them. Germline CDR1 and CDR2: MGHRA and YSYEKL. The CDR3 length is 21 residues. DNA for the CDR3: TGCGCCAGCAGCCTCAAAAGGGTCGGCAGGACAGAAGGTTATAGCAATCAGCCCCAGCATTTT. Translating gives CASSLKRVGRTEGYSNQPQHF.

This clonotype was seen ten or more times. The chain has TRBV15 and TRBJ2-5; 12 nucleotides match TRBD2. V shed 1 base, J shed 5 bases, and the junction held 11 bases outside the gene matches. CDR1 is LNHNV and CDR2 is YYDKDF in the germline V gene (reference sequence). The CDR3 runs 18 residues. CDR3 residues: CATSRGGFGTSGWETQYF. The CDR3 DNA is TGTGCCACCAGCAGAGGGGGGTTCGGGACTAGCGGGTGGGAGACCCAGTACTTC.

A few counts support this clonotype. The chain couples TRBV19 to TRBJ2-1; D is tentatively TRBD1 or TRBD2 (6 bases each). The CDR3 length is 14 residues. Per germline, CDR1 LNHDA and CDR2 SQIVND (reference sequence). The V gene lost 7 bases and the J gene lost 3 bases, with 13 bases spanning the gap. CDR3 DNA: TGTGCCAGTACCTGGGGGGCCGGCTACAATGAGCAGTTCTTC. Residues: CASTWGAGYNEQFF. The entire variable domain, with the rest obtained from reference TRBV19 and TRBJ2-1, is as follows: DGGITQSPKYLFRKEGQNVTLSCEQNLNHDAMYWYRQDPGQGLRLIYYSQIVNDFQKGDIAEGYSVSREKKESFPLTVTSAQKNPTAFYLCASTWGAGYNEQFFGPGTRLTVL.

The rearrangement joins TRBV20-1 to TRBJ1-4, with D possibly matching TRBD1 (6 bases). The CDR3 is 15 amino acids. Looked up from germline, CDR1 is DFQATT and CDR2 is SNEGSKA (reference sequence). With 0 bases removed from V and 7 bases from J, the gap between germline ends came to 15 bases. Here the CDR3 DNA reads TGCAGTGCTAGAGATGGGGGCCGGGGTCTTGAAAAACTGTTTTTT. This sequence encodes CSARDGGRGLEKLFF.